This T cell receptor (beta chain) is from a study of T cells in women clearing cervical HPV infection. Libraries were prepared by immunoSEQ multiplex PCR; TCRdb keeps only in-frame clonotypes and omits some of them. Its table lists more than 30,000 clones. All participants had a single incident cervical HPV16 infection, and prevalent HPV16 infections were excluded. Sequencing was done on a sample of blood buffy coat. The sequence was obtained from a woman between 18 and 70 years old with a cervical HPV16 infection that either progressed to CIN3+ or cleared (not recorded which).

The sequenced part of the CDR3 DNA is TGTGCCAGTAGAGGGGGCGAGTTTAGTCAGCCC. It is translated as CASRGGEFSQP. The CDR3 in full is CASRGGEFSQPQHF. The chain recombines TRBV19 with TRBJ1-5, with TRBD1 identical over 7 bases. The read ends 3 residues shy of where the CDR3 ends; the end is completed using the germline J gene. This CDR3 has 14 residues. The ends lost 6 bases at V and 6 bases at J; junction bases unmatched: 8. Germline V gives CDR1 LNHDA, CDR2 SQIVND (reference sequence).